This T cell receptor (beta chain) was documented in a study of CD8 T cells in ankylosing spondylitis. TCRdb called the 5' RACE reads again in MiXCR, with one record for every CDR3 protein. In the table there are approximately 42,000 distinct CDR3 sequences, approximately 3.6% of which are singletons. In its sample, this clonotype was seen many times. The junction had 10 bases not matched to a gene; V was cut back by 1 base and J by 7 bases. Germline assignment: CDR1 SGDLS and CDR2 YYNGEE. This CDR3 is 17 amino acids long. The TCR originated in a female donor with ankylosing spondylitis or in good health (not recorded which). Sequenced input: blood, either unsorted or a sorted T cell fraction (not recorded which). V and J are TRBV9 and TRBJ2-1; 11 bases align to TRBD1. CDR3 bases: TGTGCCAGCAGCGTATTCTTAGGACAGGGGGCGCGAAATGAGCAGTTCTTC. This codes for CASSVFLGQGARNEQFF.